This T cell receptor beta chain originates from a study of blood T cell repertoires in COVID-19 (dated by TCRdb to 2020 to 2021). Background for the entire study: Samples covering the acute and convalescent phases of COVID-19 were provided by collaborators in the United States, Italy and Spain. The material from the prospective study consisted of cDNA or gDNA derived from T cells, B-cell-depleted T cells, or PBMCs. Deeply sampled blood TCRbeta repertoires from subjects exposed to, actively infected with, or recovered from COVID-19 were included in the dataset. The repertoires were released in a freely available public database meant as a resource for research on the immune response to SARS-CoV-2. The samples were drawn from the first 160 participants of the ongoing ImmuneRACE study and from 1,254 subjects provided by 6 global collaborators. Sample metadata almost always included a de-identified subject ID, COVID-19 status, age in years and sex. HLA class I and class II types, where available, came from metadata supplied by the sample provider rather than from assay-based typing.

Broad study findings and their caveats: The quantity of clinical and demographic metadata differed by source and by participant and was supplied without curation.

TCRbeta CDR3 regions were amplified from genomic DNA by means of the immunoSEQ Assay, a bias-controlled multiplex PCR. On the authors' methods: The number of nucleated cells in each sample was estimated from the amplification of reference gene primers within the assay. To quantify the absolute abundance of each unique TCRbeta CDR3 rearrangement, sequence reads were collapsed and filtered. For each sample, productive Simpson clonality was calculated as the square root of Simpson's diversity index across productive rearrangements. TCRdb took over this immuneACCESS table, retaining in-frame rearrangements with V and J assigned. Such tables are incomplete; in checked studies, under half of the missing clones stem from an unresolved V gene, and the remainder is unexplained. V, J and clone size were drawn from that table, and D and trimming were deduced from the DNA. The sample table contains about 260,000 clones; only one count was recorded for 84% of them. In total, the top ten clones hold approximately 9% of the sample.

As regards this clone: Its specific antigen is unknown. Per-base qualities were not stored, and no clone one base away is much larger.

The collaborating institutions used their own protocols to collect whole blood in K2EDTA tubes. For TCRbeta analysis, collaborators shipped samples as frozen whole blood, isolated PBMCs, or DNA extracted from either of those sample types. The CDR3 goes from the cysteine to the phenylalanine over 15 residues. Left in the record is the CDR3 DNA by itself, 45 bases read in frame from the first base. CDR1 and CDR2 were assigned from the germline V gene as SNHLY and FYNNEI. The germline V end is reduced by 4 bases and the J end by 0 bases; junction bases left unmatched: 3. The sample comprised peripheral blood. The sequence links TRBV2 to TRBJ1-3, and TRBD1 aligns with 7 junction nucleotides. The receptor was derived from a human donor in a cohort sampled during active COVID-19. The CDR3 sequence is CASSARTGSGNTIYF. DNA sequence: TGTGCCAGCAGTGCAAGGACAGGCTCTGGAAACACCATATATTTT.